The table lists the clone carrying this T cell receptor beta chain with a few counts. Its antigen is as yet unknown. They built TCR cDNA with 5'RACE template switching, a step that put in a universal primer site and UMIs. In TCRdb, the 5' RACE reads were re-called with MiXCR into one record per CDR3 protein. This sample has around 300,000 distinct CDR3 sequences, with under 15% found just once. The data originate from a study of T cells after yellow fever vaccination. General study points: Reappearing after the booster were most of the clones from primary vaccination (around 95% CD4, 70% to 90% CD8).

Unmatched junction bases numbered 11, after V lost 6 bases and J lost 10 bases. CDR3 size: 14 residues. The germline V gene has CDR1 MNHEY and CDR2 SMNVEV (reference sequence). The TCR comes from a man younger than 40 who received the YFV17D yellow fever vaccine. Sequencing used CD4+ T cells sorted from PBMCs, obtained 45 days after the yellow fever booster vaccination. The rearrangement joins TRBV27 to TRBJ2-3; 9 bases align to TRBD2. CDR3 sequence reads: CASRVAGDHDPQYF. CDR3 bases: TGTGCCAGCAGGGTAGCGGGAGACCATGACCCGCAGTATTTT.